This TCR beta chain originates from a study of T cell responses to AZD1222 COVID-19 vaccine. The wider study: Both about-4-week and about-12-week second-dose recipients were combined.

Profiled with immunoSEQ multiplex PCR; TCRdb holds only in-frame clones, not every one. This table has 110,000 to 150,000 clones, about nine tenths appearing once. The CDR3 loop spans 16 amino acids. Trimming took 4 bases from V and 4 from J; bases not matched to a gene: 8. Germline V gene sequence: CDR1 SGHRS, CDR2 YFSETQ. V and J are TRBV5-1 and TRBJ2-7, with TRBD2 matching 13 bases. This material consisted of peripheral blood, taken on day 0 of AZD1222 vaccination. This TCR was sampled from an adult in good health. CDR3 nucleotides: TGCGCCAGCAGCCCGGGGACTAGCGGGATTCGGTACGAGCAGTACTTC. Its translation: CASSPGTSGIRYEQYF.